The following is a T cell receptor (beta chain) sequence with its context. This sample was taken from a study of blood T cell repertoires in COVID-19. For the study at large: Some COVID-19 samples were acute and others convalescent; all came from the United States, Italy and Spain. In each case, the material was cDNA or gDNA derived from T cells, B-cell-depleted T cells, or PBMCs.

Authors' analysis steps: From reference gene primer amplification, estimates of nucleated cell counts were derived. This table comes from immunoSEQ multiplex PCR, and its TCRdb copy is limited to in-frame clones, with some not included. V and J calls and clone size are those listed in that table; D and trimming were worked out from the DNA. The sample contains tens of thousands of clones, about 90% of which appear only once. Per the germline V gene, CDR1 is SGHRS and CDR2 is YFSETQ. Deletions cut 7 bases from V and 4 bases from J, with 21 bases between. This CDR3 has 16 residues. The rearrangement links TRBV5-1 to TRBJ1-3; TRBD1 is a possible D gene (6 bases). Sequencing used peripheral blood. This sequence was found in a man aged 50-60 years with acute or convalescent COVID-19. As DNA, the CDR3 is TGCGCCAGCGCGGCCACAGAACAGGGCGGGGGAAACACCATATATTTT. This translates into CASAATEQGGGNTIYF.